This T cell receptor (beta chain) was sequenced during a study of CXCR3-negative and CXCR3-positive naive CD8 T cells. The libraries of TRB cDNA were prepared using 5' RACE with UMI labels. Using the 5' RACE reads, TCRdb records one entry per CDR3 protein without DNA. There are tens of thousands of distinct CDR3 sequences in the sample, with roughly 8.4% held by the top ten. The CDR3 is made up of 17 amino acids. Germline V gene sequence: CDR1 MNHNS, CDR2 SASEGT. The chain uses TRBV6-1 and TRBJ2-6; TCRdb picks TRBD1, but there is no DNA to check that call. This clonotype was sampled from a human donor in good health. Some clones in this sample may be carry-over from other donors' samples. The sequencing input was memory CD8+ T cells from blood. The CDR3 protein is CASGELPGRPGANVLTF.